This T cell receptor (beta chain) comes out of a study of T cells in Graves' hyperthyroidism and ophthalmopathy. The CDR3 extends over 14 amino acids. Germline CDR1 MDHEN, CDR2 SYDVKM. The V end lost 1 base, the J end lost 7 bases, and 14 bases lay between the germline ends. Study-wide findings and caveats: Appearing also in blood were most of the thyroid clonotypes expanded above 0.001. Ophthalmopathy, as predicted by the model, came a median around 7 months after the prediction.

RNA transcripts served as the template for amplifying TCR beta CDR3 regions. The HTBI primer set served for first-round RT-PCR of the TCR CDR3. TCRdb independently ran MiXCR on the multiplex PCR reads; one entry per CDR3 protein. The top ten hold 40% of the sample, which has more than 300,000 distinct CDR3 sequences, 18% seen once. This clonotype was counted many times. What it binds is not known. This sample holds PBMCs from roughly 10 ml fresh peripheral blood. The sequenced sample consisted of blood. This TCR was sampled from a man in his late teens or twenties with Graves' ophthalmopathy. The chain employs TRBV28 and TRBJ2-7; perhaps D is TRBD1 or TRBD2 (5 bases each). Written as DNA, the CDR3 is TGTGCCAGCAGTTTATCCGGTGGGGGAAGGGAGCAGTACTTC. Protein: CASSLSGGGREQYF. The full variable domain, in which reference TRBV28 and TRBJ2-7 provide the parts outside the CDR3, is DVKVTQSSRYLVKRTGEKVFLECVQDMDHENMFWYRQDPGLGLRLIYFSYDVKMKEKGDIPEGYSVSREKKERFSLILESASTNQTSMYLCASSLSGGGREQYFGPGTRLTVT.